This TCR beta chain was captured by sequencing in a study of PD-1 blockade in classical Hodgkin lymphoma. Generated by immunoSEQ multiplex PCR, the TCRdb table keeps only in-frame clones and is missing some. The sample yields tens of thousands of clones, around nine tenths seen once. Whole-study results and caveats: It was reported that newly diagnosed patients had less baseline TCR diversity than healthy donors. Possibly reflecting disease activity or prior therapy, repertoire differences have causes that remain undefined.

Germline assignment: CDR1 LGHNT and CDR2 FRNRAP. The CDR3 extends over 16 amino acids. Time point reported: newly diagnosed, previously untreated cHL patient sample. The CD8+ T cells came from thawed PBMCs through magnetic negative selection. What served as comparison were PBMCs in newly diagnosed, untreated classical Hodgkin lymphoma. On this clone itself: Its antigen is undetermined. One end of the junction is discordant with germline, which a read error may explain.

Material for sequencing was CD8+ T cells from blood. The gene calls are TRBV12-5 and TRBJ2-1, with D unresolved. The clonotype originates from a human donor with classical Hodgkin lymphoma. CDR3: CASGLDPTRLDNEQFF. For the CDR3, the DNA is TGTGCTAGTGGATTGGACCCAACAAGATTGGACAATGAGCAGTTCTTC.